This T cell receptor (beta chain) was captured in a study of post-analysis software for immune sequencing data. Study details: Disease courses included relapsing-remitting, secondary progressive and progressive-relapsing multiple sclerosis. Study-wide results and caveats: Same-batch preparations were strongly co-clustered by F measure. There was significantly lower normalized Chao1 diversity in multiple sclerosis patients than in controls. The study found TRBV5-6, TRBV5-1 and TRBV20-1 among 4 or 5 TRBV segments more frequent in patients than controls.

Germline trimming cut 3 bases from V and 5 bases from J; bases unmatched to any gene: 4. Looked up from germline, CDR1 is MGHDK and CDR2 is SYGVNS. The CDR3 loop spans 14 amino acids. Every TCR beta cDNA library bore unique molecular identifiers. About 500,000 cDNA molecules were obtained per 1 to 10 million input T cells. TCRdb itself ran the PCR reads through MiXCR, one entry per CDR3 protein. The sample carries about 770,000 distinct CDR3 sequences, around 45% recorded once. As for this clonotype: The antigen remains unidentified.

The genes are TRBV25-1 and TRBJ2-5; TRBD1 matches 9 bases. This clonotype was obtained from a girl between 10 and 17 years old with multiple sclerosis. The source material was blood. DNA for the CDR3: TGTGCCAGCAGTGATGACAGGGGGGTGGAGACCCAGTACTTC. Amino acids: CASSDDRGVETQYF.